The clone carrying this TCR beta chain was recorded once. This sample stems from a study of blood T cell repertoires in COVID-19. Study-wide context: Samples of COVID-19 (acute and convalescent) were obtained from the United States, Italy and Spain. T cells, B-cell-depleted T cells, or PBMCs supplied cDNA or gDNA.

The V gene's germline CDR1 is SNHLY and CDR2 FYNNEI. The CDR3 extends over 14 amino acids. V was pared by 8 bases and J by 2 bases, with 13 bases between. Clones were sequenced by immunoSEQ multiplex PCR, and TCRdb holds only the in-frame ones, with some missing. The profile covers about 140,000 clones, with about 90% appearing a single time and over 9.5% taken by the ten largest. The V and J genes are TRBV2 and TRBJ1-5, with D hard to call. The clonotype comes from a man aged 55 to 70 with active or convalescent COVID-19. Source material: peripheral blood. For the CDR3, the DNA is TGTGCCAGCGGCCAGATGAGCGGCAATCAGCCCCAGCATTTT. It encodes CASGQMSGNQPQHF.